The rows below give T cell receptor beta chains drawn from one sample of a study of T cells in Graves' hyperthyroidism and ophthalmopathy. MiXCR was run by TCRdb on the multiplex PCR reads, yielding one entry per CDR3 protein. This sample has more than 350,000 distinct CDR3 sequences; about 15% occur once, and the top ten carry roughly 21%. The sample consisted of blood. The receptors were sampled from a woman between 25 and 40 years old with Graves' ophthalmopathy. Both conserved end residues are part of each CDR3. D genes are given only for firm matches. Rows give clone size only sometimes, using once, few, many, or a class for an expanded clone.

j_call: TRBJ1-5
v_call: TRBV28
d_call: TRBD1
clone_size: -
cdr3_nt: TGTGCCAGCAGAGCCGGGACAGGGTCTCAGCCCCAGCATTTT
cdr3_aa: CASRAGTGSQPQHF

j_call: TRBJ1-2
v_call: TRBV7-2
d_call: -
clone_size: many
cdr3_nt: TGTGCCAGCAGCCCCGGCGACTATGGCTACACCTTC
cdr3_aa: CASSPGDYGYTF

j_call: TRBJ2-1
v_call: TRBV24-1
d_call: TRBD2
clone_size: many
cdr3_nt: TGTGCCACCAGTGATTCACTAGCGGGGGGGCCAGATGAGCAGTTCTTC
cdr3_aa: CATSDSLAGGPDEQFF

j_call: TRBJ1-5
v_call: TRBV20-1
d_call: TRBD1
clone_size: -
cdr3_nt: TGCAGTGCCCCTACAATCGGACAGGGGGACTTCAATCAGCCCCAGCATTTT
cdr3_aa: CSAPTIGQGDFNQPQHF

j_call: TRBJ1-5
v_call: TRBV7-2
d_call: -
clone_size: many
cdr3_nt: TGTGCCAGCAGCTTAGCGGTAGGTGGGGCGCACGGGCAGCCCCAGCATTTT
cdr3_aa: CASSLAVGGAHGQPQHF

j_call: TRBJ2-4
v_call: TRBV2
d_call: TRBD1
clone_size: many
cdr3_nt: TGTGCCAGCAGCCCTGACAGGGAGAAAAACATTCAGTACTTC
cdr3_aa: CASSPDREKNIQYF

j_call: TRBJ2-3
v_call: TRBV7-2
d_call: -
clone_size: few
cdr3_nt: TGTGCCAGCAGCGGTAGACTAGGGGTGGATACGCAGTATTTT
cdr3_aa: CASSGRLGVDTQYF

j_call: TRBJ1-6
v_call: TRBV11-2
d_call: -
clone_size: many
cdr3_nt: TGTGCCAGCAGCTATCTCAGACAAACCCTCCACTTT
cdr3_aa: CASSYLRQTLHF

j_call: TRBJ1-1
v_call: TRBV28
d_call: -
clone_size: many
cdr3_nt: TGTGCCAGCAGTTTACAGCGGGGGGGCACTGAAGCTTTCTTT
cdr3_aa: CASSLQRGGTEAFF

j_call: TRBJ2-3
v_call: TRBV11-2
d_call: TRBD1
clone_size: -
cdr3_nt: TGTGCCAGCAGCTTGAAACAGGGGGGAGCTAGCACAGATACGCAGTATTTT
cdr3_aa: CASSLKQGGASTDTQYF

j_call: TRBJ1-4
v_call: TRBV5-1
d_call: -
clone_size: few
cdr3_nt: TGCGCCAGCAGCTCGGGTGGTACCGAAAAACTGTTTTTT
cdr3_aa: CASSSGGTEKLFF

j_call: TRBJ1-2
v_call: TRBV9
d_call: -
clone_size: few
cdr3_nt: TGTGCCAGCAGCGTAGATATAACTAACTATGGCTACACCTTC
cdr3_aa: CASSVDITNYGYTF

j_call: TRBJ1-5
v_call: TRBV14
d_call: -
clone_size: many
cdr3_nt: TGTGCCAGCAGCCAAGAGGGCCGCGCCCGGGAACTCAATCAGCCCCAGCATTTT
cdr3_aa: CASSQEGRARELNQPQHF

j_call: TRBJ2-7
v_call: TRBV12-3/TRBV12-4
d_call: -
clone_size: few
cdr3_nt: TGTGCCGGCAGAAGGGACAAATTATACGAGCAGTACTTC
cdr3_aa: CAGRRDKLYEQYF

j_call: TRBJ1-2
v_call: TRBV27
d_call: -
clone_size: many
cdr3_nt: TGTGCCAGCAGTTTCAAAGGGGCTGTCGGTGGCTACACCTTC
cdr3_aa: CASSFKGAVGGYTF

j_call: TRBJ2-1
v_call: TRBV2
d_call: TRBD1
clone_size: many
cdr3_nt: TGTGCCAGCTCCAAGGCGACAGGGCGTCACAATGAGCAGTTCTTC
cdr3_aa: CASSKATGRHNEQFF

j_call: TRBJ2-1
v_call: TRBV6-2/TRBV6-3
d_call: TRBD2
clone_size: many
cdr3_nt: TGTGCCAGCAGACCCGGACTAGCGGCACTATTCTACAATGAGCAGTTCTTC
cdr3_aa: CASRPGLAALFYNEQFF

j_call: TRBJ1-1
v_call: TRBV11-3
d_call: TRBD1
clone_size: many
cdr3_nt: TGTGCCAGCAGCTCGCCAGGACAGGGGGATACTGAAGCTTTCTTT
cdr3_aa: CASSSPGQGDTEAFF

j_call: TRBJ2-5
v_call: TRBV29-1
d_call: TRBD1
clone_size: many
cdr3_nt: TGCAGCGTTGAGGCGAACAGGGGGACGGGAGAGACCCAGTACTTC
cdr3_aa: CSVEANRGTGETQYF

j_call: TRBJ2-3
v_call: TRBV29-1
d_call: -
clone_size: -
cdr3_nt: TGCAGCGAGCAACTAGGAGGGGGCACAGATACGCAGTATTTT
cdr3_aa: CSEQLGGGTDTQYF

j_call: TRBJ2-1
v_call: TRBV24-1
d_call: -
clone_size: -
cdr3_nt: TGTGCCACCAGTGTCGGAACCGGTGAGCAGTTCTTC
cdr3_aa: CATSVGTGEQFF

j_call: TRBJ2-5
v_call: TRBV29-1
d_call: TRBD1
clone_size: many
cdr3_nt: TGCAGCGTTGGGGGCAGGGGGCGTTTACGGCGGGAGACCCAGTACTTC
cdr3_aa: CSVGGRGRLRRETQYF

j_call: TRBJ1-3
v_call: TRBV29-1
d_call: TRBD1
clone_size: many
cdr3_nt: TGCAGCGTGGCAGGGACAGGGGGCAAGGGCACCATATATTTT
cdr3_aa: CSVAGTGGKGTIYF

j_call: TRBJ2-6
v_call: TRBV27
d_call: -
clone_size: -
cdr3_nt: TGTGCCAGCAGTTCCTACTCTGGGGCCAACGTCCTGACTTTC
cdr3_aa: CASSSYSGANVLTF

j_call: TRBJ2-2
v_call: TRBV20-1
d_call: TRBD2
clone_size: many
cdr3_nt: TGCAGTGCTCCCGGAACTAGCGGGGGGGGTCCTTACACCGGGGAGCTGTTTTTT
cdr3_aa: CSAPGTSGGGPYTGELFF

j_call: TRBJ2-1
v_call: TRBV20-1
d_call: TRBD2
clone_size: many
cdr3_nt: TGCAGTGCTAACCCGGGACTAGCGGGGGTTGAGCAGTTCTTC
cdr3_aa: CSANPGLAGVEQFF

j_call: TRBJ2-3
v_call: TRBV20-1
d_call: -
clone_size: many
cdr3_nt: TGCAGTGCTACCCTCCGGGGAGGTACTAGCATGACAGATACGCAGTATTTT
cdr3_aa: CSATLRGGTSMTDTQYF

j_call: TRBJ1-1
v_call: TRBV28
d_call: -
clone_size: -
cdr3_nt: TGTGCCAGCAGAACTCTAGCGGGGTTCATGAACACTGAAGCTTTCTTT
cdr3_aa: CASRTLAGFMNTEAFF

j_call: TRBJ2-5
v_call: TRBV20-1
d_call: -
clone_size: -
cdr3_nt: TGCAGTTCTATGGACTGGGGGGCGGCAGAGACCCAGTACTTC
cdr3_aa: CSSMDWGAAETQYF

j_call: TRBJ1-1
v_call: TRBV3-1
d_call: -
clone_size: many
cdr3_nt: TGTGCCAGCAGCCAAGGCCGGGGGCGAGGGACTGAAGCTTTCTTT
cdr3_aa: CASSQGRGRGTEAFF

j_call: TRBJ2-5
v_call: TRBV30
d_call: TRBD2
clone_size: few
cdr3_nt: TGTGCCTGGAGTCCAACCCGAACTAGCGGGGGGGCACGGGAGACCCAGTACTTC
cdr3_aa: CAWSPTRTSGGARETQYF

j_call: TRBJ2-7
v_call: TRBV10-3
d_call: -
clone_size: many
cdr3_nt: TGTGCCATCAAGGGGGCCGCGGGACAGAGAGAGCAGTACTTC
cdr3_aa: CAIKGAAGQREQYF

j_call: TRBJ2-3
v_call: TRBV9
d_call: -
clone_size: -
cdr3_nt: TGTGCCAGCGGCAGGGGAGGAGATACGCAGTATTTT
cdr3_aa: CASGRGGDTQYF

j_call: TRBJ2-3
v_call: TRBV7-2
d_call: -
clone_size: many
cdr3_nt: TGTGCCAGCAGCCTCTCCGGGAACCAACAGTATTTT
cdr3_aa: CASSLSGNQQYF

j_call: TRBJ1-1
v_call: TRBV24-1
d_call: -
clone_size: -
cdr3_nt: TGTGCCACCAGTGAAGATGCGACAGAAACCGAAAACAAATCGAACACTGAAGCTTTCTTT
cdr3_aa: CATSEDATETENKSNTEAFF

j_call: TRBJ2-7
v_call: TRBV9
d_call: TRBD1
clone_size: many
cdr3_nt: TGTGCCAGCAGCGTAGAAAAGGGGGCCAGCTCCTACGAGCAGTACTTC
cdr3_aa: CASSVEKGASSYEQYF

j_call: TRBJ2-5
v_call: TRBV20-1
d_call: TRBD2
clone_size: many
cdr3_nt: TGCAGTGCTAGGGTTCCGGGGACTAGCATCGAGACCCAGTACTTC
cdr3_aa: CSARVPGTSIETQYF

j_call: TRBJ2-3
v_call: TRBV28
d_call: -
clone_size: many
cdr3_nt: TGTGCCAGCAGTTTTACAACTAGCACAGATACGCAGTATTTT
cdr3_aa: CASSFTTSTDTQYF

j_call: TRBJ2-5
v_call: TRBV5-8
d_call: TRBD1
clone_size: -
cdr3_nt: TGTGCCAGCAGCGTCGGGACAGGGGTTGGGACCCAGTACTTC
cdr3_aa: CASSVGTGVGTQYF

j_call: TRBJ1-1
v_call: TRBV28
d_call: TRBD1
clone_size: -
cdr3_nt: TGTGCCAGCAGCCTAACCGGGACAGTGAACACTGAAGCTTTCTTT
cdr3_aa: CASSLTGTVNTEAFF

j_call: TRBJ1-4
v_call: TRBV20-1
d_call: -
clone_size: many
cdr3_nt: TGCAGTGCTAGATTGGAGGGTATTGGTGAAAAACTGTTTTTT
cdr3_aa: CSARLEGIGEKLFF

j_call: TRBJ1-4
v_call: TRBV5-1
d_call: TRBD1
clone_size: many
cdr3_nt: TGCGCCAGCAGCTTAGACAGGGGGCTAACTAATGAAAAACTGTTTTTT
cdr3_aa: CASSLDRGLTNEKLFF

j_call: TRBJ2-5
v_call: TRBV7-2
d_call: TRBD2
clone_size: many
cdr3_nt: TGTGCCAGCAGCTTAAGCGGGAACCAAGAGACCCAGTACTTC
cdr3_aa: CASSLSGNQETQYF

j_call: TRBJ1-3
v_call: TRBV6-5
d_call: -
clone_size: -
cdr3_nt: TGTGCCAGCAGTTACGCCGGACTCGGAAACACCATATATTTT
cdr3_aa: CASSYAGLGNTIYF

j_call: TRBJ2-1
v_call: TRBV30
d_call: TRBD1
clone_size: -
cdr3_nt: TGTGCGGGGACTCCAGGGGGCCGGAATGAGCAGTTCTTC
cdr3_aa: CAGTPGGRNEQFF

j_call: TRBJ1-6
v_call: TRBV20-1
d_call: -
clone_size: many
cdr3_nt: TGCAGTGCTAGGGACGGTCCATGGTTGGATTCACCCCTCCACTTT
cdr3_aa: CSARDGPWLDSPLHF

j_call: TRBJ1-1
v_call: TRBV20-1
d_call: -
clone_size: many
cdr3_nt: TGCAGTGCTATTCCGGGACAAGGGACTGAAGCTTTCTTT
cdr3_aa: CSAIPGQGTEAFF

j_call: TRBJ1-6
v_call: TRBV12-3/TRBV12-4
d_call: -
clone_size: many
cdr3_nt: TGTGCCAGCAGCCTCAGGGCGGGGGGGGCCAATAATTCACCCCTCCACTTT
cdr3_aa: CASSLRAGGANNSPLHF

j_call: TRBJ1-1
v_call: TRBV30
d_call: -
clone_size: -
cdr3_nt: TGTGCCTGGAATCGGCGGTCTAACACTGAAGCTTTCTTT
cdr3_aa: CAWNRRSNTEAFF

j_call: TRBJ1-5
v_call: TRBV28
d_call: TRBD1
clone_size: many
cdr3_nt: TGTGCCAGCAGTTTATACAGGGGGCTCGATCAGCCCCAGCATTTT
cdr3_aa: CASSLYRGLDQPQHF

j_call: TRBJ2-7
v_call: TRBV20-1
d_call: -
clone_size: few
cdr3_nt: TGCAGTGCTAGAACGGACAGAGGGGTCTACGAGCAGTACTTC
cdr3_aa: CSARTDRGVYEQYF

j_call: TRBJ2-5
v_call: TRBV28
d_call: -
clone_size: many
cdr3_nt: TGTGCCAGCAGTTTGGAGGGGGGTTTAATCGAGACCCAGTACTTC
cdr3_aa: CASSLEGGLIETQYF

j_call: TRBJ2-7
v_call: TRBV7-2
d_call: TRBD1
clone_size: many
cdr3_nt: TGTGCCAGCAGCCCCGGAGGCAGACAGGGGATGGACTCCACCTACGAGCAGTACTTC
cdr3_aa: CASSPGGRQGMDSTYEQYF

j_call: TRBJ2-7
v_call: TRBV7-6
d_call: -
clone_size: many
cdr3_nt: TGTGCCAGCAGCTACAACGACCACCGGGGCTACGAGCAGTACTTC
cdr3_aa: CASSYNDHRGYEQYF

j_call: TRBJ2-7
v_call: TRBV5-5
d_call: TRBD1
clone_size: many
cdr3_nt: TGTGCCAGCAGCTTGGAGGCAGGGGGAACCTACGAGCAGTACTTC
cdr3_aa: CASSLEAGGTYEQYF